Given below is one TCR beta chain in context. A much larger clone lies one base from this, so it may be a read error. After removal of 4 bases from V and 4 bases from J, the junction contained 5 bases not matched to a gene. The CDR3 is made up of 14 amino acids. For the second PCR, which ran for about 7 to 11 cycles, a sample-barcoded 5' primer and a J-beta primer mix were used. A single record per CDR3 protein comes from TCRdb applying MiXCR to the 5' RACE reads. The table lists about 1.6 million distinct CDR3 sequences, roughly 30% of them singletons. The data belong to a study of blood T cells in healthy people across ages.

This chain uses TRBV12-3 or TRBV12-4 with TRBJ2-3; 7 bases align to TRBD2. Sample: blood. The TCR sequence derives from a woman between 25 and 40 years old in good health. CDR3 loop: CASSWAGRADTQYF. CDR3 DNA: TGTGCCAGCAGTTGGGCAGGGAGGGCAGATACGCAGTATTTT.